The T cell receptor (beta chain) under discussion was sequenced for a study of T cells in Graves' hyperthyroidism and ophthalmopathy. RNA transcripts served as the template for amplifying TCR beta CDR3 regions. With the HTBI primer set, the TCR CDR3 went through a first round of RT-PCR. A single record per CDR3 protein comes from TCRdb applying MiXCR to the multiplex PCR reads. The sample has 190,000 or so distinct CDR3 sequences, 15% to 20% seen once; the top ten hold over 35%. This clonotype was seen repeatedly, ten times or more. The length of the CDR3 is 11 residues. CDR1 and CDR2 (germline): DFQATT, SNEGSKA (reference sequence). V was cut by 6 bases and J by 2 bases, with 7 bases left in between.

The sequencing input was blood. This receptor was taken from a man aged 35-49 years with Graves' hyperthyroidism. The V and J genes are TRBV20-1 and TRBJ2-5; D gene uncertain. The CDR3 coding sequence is TGCAGTGCAGAGATTCAAGAGACCCAGTACTTC. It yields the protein CSAEIQETQYF.